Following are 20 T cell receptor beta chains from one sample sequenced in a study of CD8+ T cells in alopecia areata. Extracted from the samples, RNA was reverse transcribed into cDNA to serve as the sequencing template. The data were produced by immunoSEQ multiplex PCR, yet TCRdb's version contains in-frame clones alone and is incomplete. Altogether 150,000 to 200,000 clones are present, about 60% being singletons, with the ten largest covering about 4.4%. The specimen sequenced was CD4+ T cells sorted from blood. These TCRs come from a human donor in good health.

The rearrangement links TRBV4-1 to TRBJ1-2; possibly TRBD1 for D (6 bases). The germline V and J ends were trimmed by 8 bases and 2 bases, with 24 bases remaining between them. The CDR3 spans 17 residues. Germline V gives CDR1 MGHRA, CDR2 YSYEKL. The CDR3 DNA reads TGCGCCAGCCGTTCCCGGGACACCACCCAGGGGAACTATGGCTACACCTTC. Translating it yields CASRSRDTTQGNYGYTF.

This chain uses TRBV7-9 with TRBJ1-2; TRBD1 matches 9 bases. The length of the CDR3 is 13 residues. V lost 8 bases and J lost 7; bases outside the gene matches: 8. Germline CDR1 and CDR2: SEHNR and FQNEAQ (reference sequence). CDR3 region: CASLGTGIGGYTF. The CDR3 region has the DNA TGTGCCAGCCTGGGGACAGGGATTGGTGGCTACACCTTC.

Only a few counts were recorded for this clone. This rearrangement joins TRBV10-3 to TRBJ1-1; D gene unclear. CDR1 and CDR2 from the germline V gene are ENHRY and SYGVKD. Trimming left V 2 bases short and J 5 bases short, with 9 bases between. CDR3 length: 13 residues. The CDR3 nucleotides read TGTGCCATCAGTGAGGATGTGAGGACTGAAGCTTTCTTT. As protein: CAISEDVRTEAFF.

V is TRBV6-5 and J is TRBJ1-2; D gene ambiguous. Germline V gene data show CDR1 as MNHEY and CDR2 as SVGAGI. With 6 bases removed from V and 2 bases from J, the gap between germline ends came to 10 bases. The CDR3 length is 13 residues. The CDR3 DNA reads TGTGCCAGCAGAATACGCGAAAACTATGGCTACACCTTC. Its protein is CASRIRENYGYTF.

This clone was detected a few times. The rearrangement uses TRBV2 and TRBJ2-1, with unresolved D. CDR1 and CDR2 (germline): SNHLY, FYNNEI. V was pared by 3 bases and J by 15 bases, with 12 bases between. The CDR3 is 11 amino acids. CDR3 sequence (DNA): TGTGCCAGCAGTGAGACCCTAGGACCGTTCTTC. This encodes CASSETLGPFF. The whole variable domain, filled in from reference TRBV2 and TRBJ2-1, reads EPEVTQTPSHQVTQMGQEVILRCVPISNHLYFYWYRQILGQKVEFLVSFYNNEISEKSEIFDDQFSVERPDGSNFTLKIRSTKLEDSAMYFCASSETLGPFFGPGTRLTVL.

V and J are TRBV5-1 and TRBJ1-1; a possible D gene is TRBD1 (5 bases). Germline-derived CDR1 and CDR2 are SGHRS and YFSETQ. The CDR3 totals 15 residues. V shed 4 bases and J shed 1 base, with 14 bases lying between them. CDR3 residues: CASSRGAGSNTEAFF. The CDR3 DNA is TGCGCCAGCAGCAGAGGGGCGGGCTCGAACACTGAAGCTTTCTTT.

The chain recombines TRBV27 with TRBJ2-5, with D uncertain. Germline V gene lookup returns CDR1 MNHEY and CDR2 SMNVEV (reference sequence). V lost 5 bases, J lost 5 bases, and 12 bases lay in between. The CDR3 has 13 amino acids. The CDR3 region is CASSPTLGETQYF. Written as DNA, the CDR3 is TGTGCCAGCAGTCCGACACTGGGGGAGACCCAGTACTTC.

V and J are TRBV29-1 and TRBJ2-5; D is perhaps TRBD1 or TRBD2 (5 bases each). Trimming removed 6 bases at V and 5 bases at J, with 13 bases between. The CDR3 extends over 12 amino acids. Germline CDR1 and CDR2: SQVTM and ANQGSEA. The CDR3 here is CSVDFSGETQYF. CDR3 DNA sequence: TGCAGCGTGGACTTCTCAGGGGAGACCCAGTACTTC. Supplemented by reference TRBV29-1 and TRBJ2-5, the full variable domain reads SAVISQKPSRDICQRGTSLTIQCQVDSQVTMMFWYRQQPGQSLTLIATANQGSEATYESGFVIDKFPISRPNLTFSTLTVSNMSPEDSSIYLCSVDFSGETQYFGPGTRLLVL.

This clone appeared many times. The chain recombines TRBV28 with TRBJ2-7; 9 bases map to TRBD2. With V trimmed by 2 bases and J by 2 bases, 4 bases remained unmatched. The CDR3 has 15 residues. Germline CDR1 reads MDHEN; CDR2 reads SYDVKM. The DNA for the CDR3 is TGTGCCAGCAGTTTAGGAGCGGGAGGCCCCTACGAGCAGTACTTC. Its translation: CASSLGAGGPYEQYF.

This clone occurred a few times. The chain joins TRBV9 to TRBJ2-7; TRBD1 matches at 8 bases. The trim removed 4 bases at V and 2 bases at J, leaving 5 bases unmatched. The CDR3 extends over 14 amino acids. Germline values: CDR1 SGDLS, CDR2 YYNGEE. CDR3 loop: CASSPGTGPYEQYF. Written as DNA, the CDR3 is TGTGCCAGCAGCCCTGGGACAGGACCCTACGAGCAGTACTTC. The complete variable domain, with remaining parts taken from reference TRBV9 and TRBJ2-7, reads DSGVTQTPKHLITATGQRVTLRCSPRSGDLSVYWYQQSLDQGLQFLIQYYNGEERAKGNILERFSAQQFPDLHSELNLSSLELGDSALYFCASSPGTGPYEQYFGPGTRLTVT.

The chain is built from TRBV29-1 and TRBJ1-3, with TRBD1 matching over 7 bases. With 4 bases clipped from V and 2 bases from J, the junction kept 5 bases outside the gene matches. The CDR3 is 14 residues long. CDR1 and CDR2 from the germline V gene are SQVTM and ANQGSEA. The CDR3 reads CSVGEGGTGNTIYF. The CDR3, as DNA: TGCAGCGTTGGGGAAGGGGGCACTGGAAACACCATATATTTT.

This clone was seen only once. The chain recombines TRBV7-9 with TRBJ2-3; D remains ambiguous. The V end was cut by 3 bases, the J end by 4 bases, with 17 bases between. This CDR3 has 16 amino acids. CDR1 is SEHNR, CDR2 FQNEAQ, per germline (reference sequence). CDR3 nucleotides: TGTGCCAGCAGCTTCCCCCCTGGTTCTCCCGCAGATACGCAGTATTTT. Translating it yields CASSFPPGSPADTQYF.

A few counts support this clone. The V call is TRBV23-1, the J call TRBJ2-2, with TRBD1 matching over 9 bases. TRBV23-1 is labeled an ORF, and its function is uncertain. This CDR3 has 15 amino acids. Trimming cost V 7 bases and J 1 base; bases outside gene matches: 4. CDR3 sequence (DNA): TGCGCCAGCACCCTGGGACAGGGGAACACCGGGGAGCTGTTTTTT. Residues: CASTLGQGNTGELFF.

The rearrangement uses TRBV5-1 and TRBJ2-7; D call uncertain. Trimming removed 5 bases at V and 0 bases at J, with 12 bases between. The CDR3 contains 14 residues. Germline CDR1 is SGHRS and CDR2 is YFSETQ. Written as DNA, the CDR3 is TGCGCCAGCAGACCTGTACTTAGCTCCTACGAGCAGTACTTC. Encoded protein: CASRPVLSSYEQYF.

The CDR3 here is CASSPRKGQFF. CDR3 bases: TGTGCCAGCAGCCCTAGGAAGGGGCAGTTCTTC. This chain links TRBV7-3 with TRBJ2-1; no firm D call. Germline V gene lookup returns CDR1 SGHTA and CDR2 FQGTGA. The CDR3 length is 11 residues. V gave up 5 bases and J gave up 12 bases, with 11 bases separating them.

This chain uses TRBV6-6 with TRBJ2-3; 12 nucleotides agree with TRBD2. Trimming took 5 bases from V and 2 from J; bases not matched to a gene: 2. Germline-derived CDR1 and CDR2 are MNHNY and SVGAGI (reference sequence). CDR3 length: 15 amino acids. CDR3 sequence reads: CASSLAGGYTDTQYF. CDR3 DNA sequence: TGTGCCAGCAGTCTAGCGGGAGGGTACACAGATACGCAGTATTTT.

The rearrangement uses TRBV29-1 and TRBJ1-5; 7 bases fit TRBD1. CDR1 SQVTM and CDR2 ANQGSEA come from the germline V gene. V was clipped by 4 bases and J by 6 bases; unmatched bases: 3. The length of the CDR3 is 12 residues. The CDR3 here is CSVVQGGQPQHF. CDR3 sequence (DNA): TGCAGCGTTGTGCAGGGGGGTCAGCCCCAGCATTTT.

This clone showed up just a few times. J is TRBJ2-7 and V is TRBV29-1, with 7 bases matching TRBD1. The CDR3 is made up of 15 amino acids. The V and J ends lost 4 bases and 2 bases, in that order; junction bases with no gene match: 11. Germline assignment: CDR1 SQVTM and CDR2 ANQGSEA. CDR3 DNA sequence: TGCAGCGTTGGAAGAGGGACAGCTCTACCCTACGAGCAGTACTTC. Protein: CSVGRGTALPYEQYF.

CDR3 in DNA: TGTGCCTGGGACGGACTAGCGGAAACCGGGGAGCTGTTTTTT. It specifies CAWDGLAETGELFF. This rearrangement joins TRBV30 to TRBJ2-2, with TRBD2 matching over 10 bases. The CDR3 totals 14 residues. CDR1 and CDR2 from the germline V gene are GTSNPN and SVGIG (reference sequence). After removal of 5 bases from V and 5 bases from J, the junction contained 5 bases not matched to a gene.

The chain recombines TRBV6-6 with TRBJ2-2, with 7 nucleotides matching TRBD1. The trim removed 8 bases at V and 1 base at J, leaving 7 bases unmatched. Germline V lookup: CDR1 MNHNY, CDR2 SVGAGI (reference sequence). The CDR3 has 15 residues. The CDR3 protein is CASVARTGNTGELFF. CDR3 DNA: TGTGCCAGCGTTGCCCGGACAGGGAACACCGGGGAGCTGTTTTTT.